The 6 T cell receptor beta chains below all came from one sample that was sequenced in a study of cytomegalovirus exposure and HLA in healthy donors (dated by TCRdb to 2015 to 2018). The method was the immunoSEQ multiplex PCR assay. For the multiplex PCR, a mixture combining 60 forward primers for TCR Vbeta segments and 13 reverse primers for TCR Jbeta segments was used. Held by TCRdb, this immuneACCESS table contains in-frame sequences only and omits some clones. Under half of the omission traces to an unresolved V gene where checked; the cause of the rest is unknown. In this sample the table shows some 150,000 clones, 82% of which occur a single time. The top ten constitute approximately 12% of the sample. Source material: PBMCs. These receptors were obtained from a man in his fifties in good health and CMV-seropositive.

This chain joins TRBV5-4 and TRBJ2-1; weak D call: TRBD2 (5 bases). The CDR3 contains 16 residues. The germline V and J ends were trimmed by 4 bases and 0 bases, with 14 bases remaining between them. CDR1 is SGHNT, CDR2 YYREEE, per germline (reference sequence). The DNA of the CDR3 is TGTGCCAGCAGCCCCGACTACGCGAGCTCCTACAATGAGCAGTTCTTC. This translates into CASSPDYASSYNEQFF.

The chain is built from TRBV5-1 and TRBJ2-4; D is possibly TRBD2 (7 bases). This CDR3 region has 16 residues. Trimming took 0 bases from V and 0 from J, leaving 10 bases between them. From germline, CDR1 is SGHRS and CDR2 YFSETQ. The CDR3 protein is CASSLGGGLAKNIQYF. In DNA, the CDR3 is TGCGCCAGCAGCTTGGGGGGGGGCCTAGCCAAAAACATTCAGTACTTC.

The chain joins TRBV5-8 to TRBJ2-7; 8 bases fit TRBD2. The CDR3 contains 12 residues. J was trimmed by 9 bases and V by 0 bases; bases with no gene match: 2. Germline V gene sequence: CDR1 SGHTS, CDR2 YDEGEE. The CDR3 DNA sequence: TGTGCCAGCAGCTTGGCCGGGGGGGTGCAGTACTTC. Protein sequence: CASSLAGGVQYF.

This clone occurred a few times. The chain combines TRBV4-2 with TRBJ1-2; TRBD1 is a possible D gene (6 bases). Germline V gene data show CDR1 as LGHNA and CDR2 as YNFKEQ. With 1 base removed from V and 3 bases from J, the gap between germline ends came to 12 bases. The CDR3 totals 15 residues. In DNA form, the CDR3 reads TGTGCCAGCAGCCAAGTGACAGGATTTGACTATGGCTACACCTTC. Amino acids: CASSQVTGFDYGYTF.

The chain joins TRBV14 to TRBJ1-2, with D hard to call. CDR1 SGHDN and CDR2 FVKESK come from the germline V gene. The ends were cut back, 0 bases at V and 7 bases at J, with 9 bases in the middle. The CDR3 consists of 13 residues. The CDR3 loop reads CASSQDLRRGYTF. The CDR3 DNA follows: TGTGCCAGCAGCCAAGATTTGCGTCGTGGCTACACCTTC.

The rearrangement links TRBV4-3 to TRBJ1-3; possible D gene TRBD1, 5 bases. The CDR3 is 15 residues long. Germline CDR1 reads LGHNA; CDR2 reads YSLEER. Trimming left V 0 bases short and J 1 base short, with 7 bases between. The CDR3 reads CASSQEGESGNTIYF. As DNA, the CDR3 is TGCGCCAGCAGCCAAGAAGGGGAATCTGGAAACACCATATATTTT.